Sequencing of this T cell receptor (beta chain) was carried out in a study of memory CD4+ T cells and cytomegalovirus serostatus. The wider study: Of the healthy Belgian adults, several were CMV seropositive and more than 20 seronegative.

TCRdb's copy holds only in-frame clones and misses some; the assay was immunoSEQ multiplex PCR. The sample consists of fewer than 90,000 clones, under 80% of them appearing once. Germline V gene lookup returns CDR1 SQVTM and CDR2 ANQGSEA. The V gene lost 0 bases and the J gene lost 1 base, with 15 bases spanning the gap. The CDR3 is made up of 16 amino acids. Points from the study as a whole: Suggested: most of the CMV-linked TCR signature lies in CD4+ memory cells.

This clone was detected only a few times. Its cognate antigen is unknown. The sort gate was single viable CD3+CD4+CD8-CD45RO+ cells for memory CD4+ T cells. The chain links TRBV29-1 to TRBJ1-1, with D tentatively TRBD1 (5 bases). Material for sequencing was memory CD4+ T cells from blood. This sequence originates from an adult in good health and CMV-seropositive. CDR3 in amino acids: CSVEDSGRPPNTEAFF. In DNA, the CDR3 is TGCAGCGTTGAAGATTCGGGACGGCCTCCGAACACTGAAGCTTTCTTT.